A single sample gave rise to the 23 T cell receptor beta chains below, sequenced in a study of cytomegalovirus exposure and HLA in healthy donors (dated 2017 in TCRdb). The library was obtained by the immunoSEQ multiplex PCR assay. The multiplex PCR relied on a mix of 60 forward primers for TCR Vbeta segments and 13 reverse primers for TCR Jbeta segments. TCRdb re-hosts the immuneACCESS table, in-frame sequences only. Its copies lack some clones; in the studies checked, an unresolved V gene accounts for under half of them, and the cause for the rest is not known. Within this sample are 150,000 to 200,000 clones, with approximately 82% of them counted one time only. Together, the top ten hold around 2.1% of the sample. The sequencing input was PBMCs. The source is a woman in her late teens or twenties in good health and CMV-seropositive.

This clone turned up a few times. The chain combines TRBV9 with TRBJ2-5, with 8 bases matching TRBD2. The CDR3 runs to 14 residues. Germline V gene lookup returns CDR1 SGDLS and CDR2 YYNGEE. With 2 bases clipped from V and 2 bases from J, the junction kept 2 bases outside the gene matches. CDR3 protein: CASSVRGEQETQYF. For the CDR3, the DNA is TGTGCCAGCAGCGTGCGGGGGGAACAAGAGACCCAGTACTTC.

Worth noting for this clone: One end of the junction is discordant with germline, which a read error may explain. Other nucleotide sequences from this sample produce the same CDR3. The J gene is TRBJ1-1, the V gene TRBV13; maybe TRBD1 (5 bases). CDR3 size: 13 residues. Per the germline V gene, CDR1 is PRHDT and CDR2 is FYEKMQ (reference sequence). In DNA form, the CDR3 reads TGTGCCAGCAGCTTATTGGAGGGCAGGGAAGCTTTCTTC. This sequence encodes CASSLLEGREAFF.

This chain links TRBV7-2 with TRBJ1-1; tentatively, D is TRBD1 (5 bases). This CDR3 is built from 14 residues. Germline-derived CDR1 and CDR2 are SGHTA and FQGNSA. The V end was cut by 3 bases, the J end by 1 base, with 9 bases between. For the CDR3, the DNA is TGTGCCAGCAGCTTCCAGGGATCGAACACTGAAGCTTTCTTT. It specifies CASSFQGSNTEAFF.

V and J are TRBV4-1 and TRBJ2-7, with 9 bases fitting TRBD1. Germline CDR1 MGHRA, CDR2 YSYEKL. With V trimmed by 2 bases and J by 5 bases, 10 bases remained unmatched. This CDR3 spans 16 amino acids. CDR3 sequence: CASSQYDRGTLNEQYF. In nucleotides, the CDR3 is TGCGCCAGCAGCCAATACGACAGGGGGACTCTGAACGAGCAGTACTTC.

CDR3 nucleotide sequence: TGTGCCAGCAGCTTAGTAACAGGGGCGGAGGAGACCCAGTACTTC. This gives the protein CASSLVTGAEETQYF. The V call is TRBV7-2, the J call TRBJ2-5; 7 bases line up with TRBD1. The CDR3 runs to 15 residues. Looked up from germline, CDR1 is SGHTA and CDR2 is FQGNSA. V was clipped by 1 base and J by 5 bases; unmatched bases: 7.

This chain uses TRBV19 with TRBJ2-1; D gene ambiguous. V lost 1 base and J 6 bases, leaving 7 bases between the germline ends. CDR3 length: 13 residues. From germline, CDR1 is LNHDA and CDR2 SQIVND (reference sequence). This CDR3 is CASSIVRGNEQFF. The CDR3 DNA reads TGTGCCAGTAGTATAGTTCGAGGCAATGAGCAGTTCTTC. The full variable domain, completed using reference TRBV19 and TRBJ2-1, is DGGITQSPKYLFRKEGQNVTLSCEQNLNHDAMYWYRQDPGQGLRLIYYSQIVNDFQKGDIAEGYSVSREKKESFPLTVTSAQKNPTAFYLCASSIVRGNEQFFGPGTRLTVL.

The CDR3 DNA reads TGCGCCAGCGCGGAGTTTGCAGGGGGCCCCACCGGGGAGCTGTTTTTT. This translates into CASAEFAGGPTGELFF. The chain links TRBV5-1 to TRBJ2-2; TRBD1 aligns across 8 bases. Germline trimming cut 7 bases from V and 4 bases from J; bases unmatched to any gene: 12. The CDR3 totals 16 residues. Germline values: CDR1 SGHRS, CDR2 YFSETQ.

This clone has just one count. The chain links TRBV4-3 to TRBJ2-7; D unclear. The length of the CDR3 is 17 residues. V was pared by 1 base and J by 0 bases, with 16 bases between. Germline V lookup: CDR1 LGHNA, CDR2 YSLEER. The CDR3 DNA sequence: TGCGCCAGCAGCCAAGGGTTTTACGGAGAAAACTCCTACGAGCAGTACGTC. Its protein is CASSQGFYGENSYEQYV.

The chain couples TRBV30 to TRBJ2-5; 7 bases fit TRBD2. V trimming: 1 base; J trimming: 5 bases; junction bases outside the gene matches: 7. The CDR3 runs to 14 residues. The germline CDR1 and CDR2 sequences are GTSNPN and SVGIG (reference sequence). CDR3 in amino acids: CAWSGGGAVETQYF. The DNA for the CDR3 is TGTGCCTGGAGTGGGGGGGGAGCGGTTGAGACCCAGTACTTC.

The J gene is TRBJ1-3, the V gene TRBV11-1; unclear D gene. The V and J ends lost 5 bases and 0 bases respectively, with 11 bases between them. The CDR3 is 15 amino acids. Per the germline V gene, CDR1 is SGHAT and CDR2 is FQDESV (reference sequence). CDR3 loop: CASSPRGISGNTIYF. Here the CDR3 DNA reads TGTGCCAGCAGCCCACGTGGCATCTCTGGAAACACCATATATTTT.

The rearrangement links TRBV19 to TRBJ1-1, with TRBD1 matching over 11 bases. Germline loops: CDR1 LNHDA, CDR2 SQIVND (reference sequence). The ends lost 8 bases at V and 1 base at J; junction bases unmatched: 3. This CDR3 spans 14 amino acids. CDR3 DNA: TGTGCCAGTCAGGACAGGGGGCGGAACACTGAAGCTTTCTTT. Translation: CASQDRGRNTEAFF.

This clone was detected a few times. V and J are TRBV7-9 and TRBJ2-2; TRBD2 matches 11 bases. Germline lookup yields CDR1 SEHNR and CDR2 FQNEAQ (reference sequence). The CDR3 has 15 residues. The V gene end was trimmed by 3 bases and the J gene end by 4 bases; junction bases not matched to a gene: 1. CDR3: CASSFSGGGTGELFF. Written as DNA, the CDR3 is TGTGCCAGCAGCTTTAGCGGGGGGGGCACCGGGGAGCTGTTTTTT.

The V call is TRBV4-3, the J call TRBJ2-4; the D is unclear. V lost 0 bases, J lost 0 bases, and 3 bases lay in between. The germline V gene has CDR1 LGHNA and CDR2 YSLEER. The CDR3 has 14 residues. CDR3: CASSQDIAKNIQYF. The CDR3 DNA reads as TGCGCCAGCAGCCAAGACATAGCCAAAAACATTCAGTACTTC.

CDR3 protein: CSVGGTGSGNTEAFF. CDR3 in DNA: TGCAGCGTTGGGGGGACCGGTAGCGGGAACACTGAAGCTTTCTTT. The V call is TRBV29-1, the J call TRBJ1-1, with D tentatively TRBD1 (5 bases). Trimming took 4 bases from V and 1 from J, leaving 16 bases between them. The CDR3 extends over 15 amino acids. CDR1 is SQVTM and CDR2 is ANQGSEA in the germline V gene. The full variable domain, with the rest looked up from reference TRBV29-1 and TRBJ1-1, is SAVISQKPSRDICQRGTSLTIQCQVDSQVTMMFWYRQQPGQSLTLIATANQGSEATYESGFVIDKFPISRPNLTFSTLTVSNMSPEDSSIYLCSVGGTGSGNTEAFFGQGTRLTVV.

J is TRBJ2-7 and V is TRBV5-1; no reliable D call. Trimming removed 5 bases at V and 1 base at J, with 4 bases between. Germline values: CDR1 SGHRS, CDR2 YFSETQ. The CDR3 loop spans 11 amino acids. CDR3 bases: TGCGCCAGCAGGAGATCCTACGAGCAGTACTTC. Translating it yields CASRRSYEQYF.

The rearrangement joins TRBV7-2 to TRBJ1-2, with D maybe TRBD1 (5 bases). Trimming took off 7 bases at V and 8 bases at J, with 17 bases between the two ends. In germline, CDR1 is SGHTA, CDR2 FQGNSA. The CDR3 extends over 13 amino acids. CDR3 sequence (DNA): TGTGCCAGCACCGACAGCCCCGGGGGGGGCTACACCTTC. Translating gives CASTDSPGGGYTF.

The chain links TRBV5-6 to TRBJ2-7; no reliable D call. Germline values: CDR1 SGHDT, CDR2 YYEEEE. The CDR3 loop spans 15 amino acids. V shed 0 bases and J shed 3 bases, with 13 bases lying between them. CDR3 loop: CASSLGAGNNYEQYF. CDR3 DNA: TGTGCCAGCAGCTTGGGGGCAGGCAACAACTACGAGCAGTACTTC. The variable domain in full, completed from reference TRBV5-6 and TRBJ2-7, reads DAGVTQSPTHLIKTRGQQVTLRCSPKSGHDTVSWYQQALGQGPQFIFQYYEEEERQRGNFPDRFSGHQFPNYSSELNVNALLLGDSALYLCASSLGAGNNYEQYFGPGTRLTVT.

The rearrangement joins TRBV5-6 to TRBJ2-5, with TRBD1 as a possible D gene (5 bases). Per germline, CDR1 SGHDT and CDR2 YYEEEE. The germline V and J ends were trimmed by 3 bases and 5 bases, with 20 bases remaining between them. The CDR3 has 16 amino acids. The CDR3, as DNA: TGTGCCAGCAGCTGGACAAACAATGTGGGTCTGGAGACCCAGTACTTC. Amino acids: CASSWTNNVGLETQYF. Complete variable domain (other parts from reference TRBV5-6 and TRBJ2-5): DAGVTQSPTHLIKTRGQQVTLRCSPKSGHDTVSWYQQALGQGPQFIFQYYEEEERQRGNFPDRFSGHQFPNYSSELNVNALLLGDSALYLCASSWTNNVGLETQYFGPGTRLLVL.

The chain has TRBV5-1 and TRBJ1-2; D is undetermined. Germline assignment: CDR1 SGHRS and CDR2 YFSETQ. Between the trimmed V and J ends, which lost 5 bases and 3 bases, there was a span of 11 bases. This CDR3 is 13 amino acids long. In nucleotides, the CDR3 is TGCGCCAGCAGTCGGGGTAGGGACTATGGCTACACCTTC. As protein: CASSRGRDYGYTF.

The chain recombines TRBV7-3 with TRBJ1-1; 7 bases line up with TRBD1. V gave up 6 bases and J gave up 4 bases; unmatched junction bases: 11. The CDR3 runs to 15 residues. Germline assignment: CDR1 SGHTA and CDR2 FQGTGA. CDR3 residues: CASSQGGPPTTEAFF. CDR3 DNA: TGTGCCAGCAGTCAGGGGGGCCCCCCAACCACTGAAGCTTTCTTT. Based on the CDR3 plus reference TRBV7-3 and TRBJ1-1, the full variable domain is GAGVSQTPSNKVTEKGKYVELRCDPISGHTALYWYRQSLGQGPEFLIYFQGTGAADDSGLPNDRFFAVRPEGSVSTLKIQRTERGDSAVYLCASSQGGPPTTEAFFGQGTRLTVV.

This clone was observed a single time. The gene calls are TRBV18 and TRBJ1-6, with D perhaps matching TRBD1 (6 bases). Per germline, CDR1 KGHSH and CDR2 LQKENI. There are 15 residues in the CDR3. V was pared by 4 bases and J by 8 bases, with 15 bases between. The CDR3 region is CASSLIQGRDSPLHF. Written as DNA, the CDR3 is TGTGCCAGCTCACTTATACAGGGTAGGGATTCACCCCTCCACTTT.

The chain uses TRBV19 and TRBJ1-2; a possible D gene is TRBD1 (6 bases). The CDR3 contains 16 residues. Germline V gene data show CDR1 as LNHDA and CDR2 as SQIVND (reference sequence). V was trimmed by 5 bases and J by 4 bases, leaving 20 bases between them. In DNA, the CDR3 is TGTGCCAGTAGTGGTCTTGGGGTGGGACAAGTCTATGGCTACACCTTC. Translation: CASSGLGVGQVYGYTF.

This chain connects TRBV5-4 to TRBJ1-4; 9 bases fit TRBD1. The junction had 4 bases not matched to a gene; V was cut back by 3 bases and J by 7 bases. Germline CDR1 reads SGHNT; CDR2 reads YYREEE (reference sequence). The CDR3 spans 14 residues. The CDR3 is CASSWDRATEKLFF. As DNA, the CDR3 is TGTGCCAGCAGCTGGGACAGGGCCACTGAAAAACTGTTTTTT.